This T cell receptor beta chain was sequenced for a study of blood T cell repertoires in COVID-19. V lost 5 bases and J lost 3, with 26 bases in between. Germline CDR1 is SGHRS and CDR2 is YFSETQ. The CDR3 spans 18 residues. Sequencing was performed with immunoSEQ multiplex PCR; in TCRdb, only in-frame clones are kept and a portion is missing. The sample has roughly 230,000 clones, approximately 80% seen once. Specimen: peripheral blood. The TCR originated in a woman aged 55-75 years with active or convalescent COVID-19. The gene calls are TRBV5-1 and TRBJ2-5; a weak D match, TRBD2 (6 bases). This CDR3 is CASSSKRARTSYEETQYF. CDR3 coding DNA: TGCGCCAGCAGTTCCAAGCGGGCACGGACGTCTTATGAAGAGACCCAGTACTTC.